What follows describes a single T cell receptor (beta chain). The sample is drawn from a study of blood T cell repertoires in COVID-19. Trimming cost V 6 bases and J 7 bases, with 19 bases left between them. The CDR3 consists of 14 residues. Germline V CDR1 and CDR2: MNHEY, SVGEGT. As handled by the study authors: Amplified reference gene primers provided the basis for estimating nucleated cell counts. Method: immunoSEQ multiplex PCR; TCRdb's copy keeps in-frame clones and lacks some. V, J and clone size were drawn from that table, and D and trimming were deduced from the DNA. This sample has fewer than 200,000 clones, with 79% found just once.

The sample taken for sequencing was peripheral blood. This clonotype was sampled from a woman between 55 and 75 years old with COVID-19, enrolled during active disease. The chain couples TRBV6-2 or TRBV6-3 to TRBJ2-7, with a possible D match to TRBD2 (5 bases). The CDR3 protein is CASSIRVQSGEQYF. In nucleotides, the CDR3 is TGTGCCAGCAGCATCCGGGTTCAATCGGGGGAGCAGTACTTC.